Described below is a single T cell receptor (beta chain) sequence and its context. Germline-derived CDR1 and CDR2 are SNHLY and FYNNEI. V lost 6 bases and J lost 11, with 13 bases in between. The CDR3 loop spans 12 amino acids. Clones were sequenced by immunoSEQ multiplex PCR, and TCRdb holds only the in-frame ones, with some missing. The sample includes about 260,000 clones, about four fifths of them seen just once. The data belong to a study of blood T cell repertoires in COVID-19. This receptor was obtained from a middle-aged woman who had recovered from COVID-19. The chain employs TRBV2 and TRBJ1-4; the D gene is possibly TRBD1 (5 bases). The sequencing input was peripheral blood. The CDR3: CASRSAGGKLFF. The CDR3, as DNA: TGTGCCAGCAGATCGGCGGGGGGGAAACTGTTTTTT.